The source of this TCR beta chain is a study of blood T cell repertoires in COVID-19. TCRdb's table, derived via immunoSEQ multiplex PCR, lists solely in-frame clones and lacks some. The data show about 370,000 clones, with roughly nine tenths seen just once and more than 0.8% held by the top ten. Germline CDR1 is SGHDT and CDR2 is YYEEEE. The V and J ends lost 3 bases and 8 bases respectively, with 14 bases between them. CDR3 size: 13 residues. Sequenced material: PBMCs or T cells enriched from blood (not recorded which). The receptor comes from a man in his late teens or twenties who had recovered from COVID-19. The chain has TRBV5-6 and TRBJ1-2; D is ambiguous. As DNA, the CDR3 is TGTGCCAGCAGCTGGGCCGGCTCGGGGGGCTACACCTTC. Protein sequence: CASSWAGSGGYTF.